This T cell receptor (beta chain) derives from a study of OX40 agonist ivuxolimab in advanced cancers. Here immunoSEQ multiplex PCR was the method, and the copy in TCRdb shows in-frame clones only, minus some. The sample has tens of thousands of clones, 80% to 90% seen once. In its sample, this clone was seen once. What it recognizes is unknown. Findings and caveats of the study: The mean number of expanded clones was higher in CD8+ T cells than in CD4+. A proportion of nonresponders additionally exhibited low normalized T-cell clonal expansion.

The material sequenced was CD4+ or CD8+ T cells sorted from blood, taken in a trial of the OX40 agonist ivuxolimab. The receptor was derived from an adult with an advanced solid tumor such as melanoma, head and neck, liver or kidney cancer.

The DNA of the CDR3 is TGTGCCAGCAGCTCCGCAGGGAAGGGAAACACCATATATTTT. Translation: CASSSAGKGNTIYF. The V gene is TRBV5-5, the J gene TRBJ1-3; maybe TRBD1 (5 bases). The germline V gene has CDR1 SGHKS and CDR2 YYEKEE (reference sequence). This CDR3 has 14 amino acids. V was cut by 3 bases and J by 4 bases, with 11 bases left in between.